This paragraph reports one TCR beta chain. The same CDR3 can be traced to other DNA sequences in this sample. In germline, CDR1 is SGHRS, CDR2 YFSETQ. Trimming removed 4 bases from V and 2 bases from J, with 3 bases in between. The CDR3 covers 11 residues. This specimen comes from a study of T cell changes during pregnancy in multiple sclerosis. The protocol was immunoSEQ multiplex PCR, while the TCRdb copy is restricted to in-frame clones and leaves out a portion. There are around 50,000 clones in the sample; 80% to 95% occur only once, and about 0.61% lies in the top ten. The sample in question was CD4+ T cells from peripheral blood mononuclear cells, obtained after pregnancy. The rearrangement links TRBV5-1 to TRBJ2-5, with D unresolved. This TCR was recovered from a female donor in good health, enrolled as a control in a pregnancy study. DNA of the CDR3: TGCGCCAGCAGCATACAAGAGACCCAGTACTTC. It codes for CASSIQETQYF.